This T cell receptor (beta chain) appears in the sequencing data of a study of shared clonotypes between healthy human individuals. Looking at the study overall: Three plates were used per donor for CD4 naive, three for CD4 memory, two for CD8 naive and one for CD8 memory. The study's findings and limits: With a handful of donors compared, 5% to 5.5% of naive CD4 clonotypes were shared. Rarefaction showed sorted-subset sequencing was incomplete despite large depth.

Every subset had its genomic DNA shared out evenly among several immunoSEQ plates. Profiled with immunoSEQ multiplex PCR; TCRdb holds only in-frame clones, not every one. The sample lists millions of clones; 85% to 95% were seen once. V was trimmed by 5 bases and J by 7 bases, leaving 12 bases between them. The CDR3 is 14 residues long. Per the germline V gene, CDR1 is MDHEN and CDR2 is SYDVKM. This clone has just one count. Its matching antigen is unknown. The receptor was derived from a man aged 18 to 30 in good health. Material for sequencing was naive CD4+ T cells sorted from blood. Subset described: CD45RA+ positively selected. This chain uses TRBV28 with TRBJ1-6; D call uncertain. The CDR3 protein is CASSIHSDNSPLHF. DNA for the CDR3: TGTGCCAGCAGTATACACAGTGACAATTCACCCCTCCACTTT.